This TCR beta chain was recovered during a study of shared clonotypes between healthy human individuals. On the study more broadly: Each donor contributed plates that comprised three CD4 naive, three CD4 memory, two CD8 naive and one CD8 memory. Study observations and caveats: Approximately 4.5% was the fraction of naive CD4 clonotypes found shared across a few donors.

This clone was found a few times. Its specificity is unknown. At a deep level, the assay was run. Per the study methods: ImmunoSEQ only sent back junction sequences with no quality scores, so filtering was done differently. TCRdb's copy holds only in-frame clones and misses some; the assay was immunoSEQ multiplex PCR. Clone size and V and J calls were adopted from that table, with D and trimming inferred from the DNA. The profile covers about a million clones, with about 80% appearing a single time and 0.89% taken by the ten largest. The germline V gene has CDR1 SGHDN and CDR2 FVKESK. The CDR3 totals 14 residues. V shed 4 bases, J shed 3 bases, and the junction held 2 bases outside the gene matches.

The origin of this receptor is a young man in good health. Some clones in this sample may be carry-over from other donors' samples. This chain connects TRBV14 to TRBJ2-2; 7 nucleotides line up with TRBD1. Input material: memory CD4+ T cells from PBMCs. Subset noted: CD45RA-negative fraction. The CDR3 here is CASSPQGYTGELFF. CDR3 coding DNA: TGTGCCAGCAGCCCACAGGGGTACACCGGGGAGCTGTTTTTT.